These T cell receptor beta chains were read from a single sample in a study of cytomegalovirus exposure and HLA in healthy donors. Profiling relied on immunoSEQ multiplex PCR, and the TCRdb table lists in-frame clones only, not all of them. The sample has roughly 150,000 clones, approximately 61% seen once; the top ten hold approximately 1.6%. Sequencing input: PBMCs. The source is a human donor in good health. The CDR3 runs from the conserved cysteine through the conserved F or W. The D gene is left open where the match is weak. A row's size may be missing; if present it is once, few, many or a size class.

j_gene: TRBJ1-6; abundance: few; v_gene: TRBV19; d_gene: NA; CDR3aa: CATKQGPRAPLHF; CDR3nt: TGTGCCACTAAGCAGGGGCCCCGAGCACCCCTCCACTTT
j_gene: TRBJ2-5; abundance: once; v_gene: TRBV7-2; d_gene: TRBD1; CDR3aa: CASSPQGGETQYF; CDR3nt: TGTGCCAGCAGCCCACAGGGGGGAGAGACCCAGTACTTC
j_gene: TRBJ2-1; abundance: NA; v_gene: TRBV11-2; d_gene: TRBD2; CDR3aa: CASRSVSSGTNNEQFF; CDR3nt: TGTGCCAGCAGATCGGTATCTAGCGGGACTAACAATGAGCAGTTCTTC
j_gene: TRBJ2-5; abundance: NA; v_gene: TRBV13; d_gene: TRBD2; CDR3aa: CASSNRAGAETQYF; CDR3nt: TGTGCCAGCAGCAACAGAGCGGGAGCAGAGACCCAGTACTTC
j_gene: TRBJ2-3; abundance: NA; v_gene: TRBV6-5; d_gene: TRBD2; CDR3aa: CASSTSGRAVGTQYF; CDR3nt: TGTGCCAGCAGTACTAGCGGGAGGGCCGTTGGTACGCAGTATTTT
j_gene: TRBJ2-3; abundance: NA; v_gene: TRBV28; d_gene: NA; CDR3aa: CASASGTDTQYF; CDR3nt: TGTGCCAGCGCTAGCGGCACAGATACGCAGTATTTT
j_gene: TRBJ2-1; abundance: NA; v_gene: TRBV5-4; d_gene: NA; CDR3aa: CASRPGTSRNNEQFF; CDR3nt: TGTGCCAGCAGGCCCGGGACATCCAGGAACAATGAGCAGTTCTTC
j_gene: TRBJ2-7; abundance: NA; v_gene: TRBV5-8; d_gene: TRBD2; CDR3aa: CASSLPGLADYEQYF; CDR3nt: TGTGCCAGCAGCTTACCGGGACTAGCCGATTACGAGCAGTACTTC
j_gene: TRBJ2-1; abundance: NA; v_gene: TRBV2; d_gene: TRBD2; CDR3aa: CASMGGPRGEQFF; CDR3nt: TGTGCCAGCATGGGAGGGCCCCGGGGGGAGCAGTTCTTC
j_gene: TRBJ2-7; abundance: NA; v_gene: TRBV27; d_gene: TRBD2; CDR3aa: CASSFTSGRTYEQYF; CDR3nt: TGTGCCAGCAGCTTCACTAGCGGGAGAACCTACGAGCAGTACTTC